Below, one TCR beta chain is given with its context. The sort gate was single viable CD3+CD4+CD8-CD45RO+ cells for memory CD4+ T cells. Using immunoSEQ multiplex PCR, the repertoire was profiled, and TCRdb retains in-frame clones only, with some absent. The sample includes about 50,000 clones, around 80% of them seen just once. The CDR3 has 14 residues. Trimming removed 0 bases at V and 1 base at J, with 9 bases between. Germline lookup yields CDR1 SQVTM and CDR2 ANQGSEA. This specimen belongs to a study of memory CD4+ T cells and cytomegalovirus serostatus. The chain combines TRBV29-1 with TRBJ1-1; D not certain. The receptor comes from an adult in good health and CMV-seronegative. Sample: memory CD4+ T cells from blood. The DNA for the CDR3 is TGCAGCGTTGAAGATCTTGGGAGGAACACTGAAGCTTTCTTT. It specifies CSVEDLGRNTEAFF.